The 28 T cell receptor beta chains listed next were all sequenced from one sample in a study of T cells after yellow fever vaccination. Via MiXCR, TCRdb re-called the 5' RACE reads, giving one row per CDR3 protein. Of about 230,000 distinct CDR3 sequences in the sample, about 7% were seen once. The sequences come from CD4+ T cells sorted from PBMCs, collected on the day of the yellow fever booster vaccination. These receptors all stem from a man aged 25-45 years who received the YFV17D yellow fever vaccine.

The chain recombines TRBV12-3 or TRBV12-4 with TRBJ2-3; possible D gene TRBD2, 6 bases. The V end lost 3 bases, the J end lost 2 bases, and 12 bases lay between the germline ends. The CDR3 runs to 15 residues. The CDR3 sequence is CASSLGLLPTDTQYF. The CDR3 DNA reads as TGTGCCAGCAGTTTGGGACTCCTTCCCACAGATACGCAGTATTTT.

This clonotype was seen only a few times. The J gene is TRBJ2-1, the V gene TRBV19; 8 nucleotides match TRBD2. Per the germline V gene, CDR1 is LNHDA and CDR2 is SQIVND (reference sequence). This CDR3 contains 14 residues. V gave up 3 bases and J gave up 7 bases; unmatched junction bases: 5. The CDR3 is CASSISGVGNEQFF. CDR3 nucleotides: TGTGCCAGTAGTATTAGCGGGGTGGGGAATGAGCAGTTCTTC.

This clonotype was seen only a few times. The V call is TRBV29-1, the J call TRBJ2-1; D might be TRBD2 (5 bases). This CDR3 region has 13 residues. V lost 3 bases and J lost 3, with 9 bases in between. CDR1 and CDR2 (germline): SQVTM, ANQGSEA. CDR3 sequence: CSVDRDGYNEQFF. In DNA form, the CDR3 reads TGCAGCGTTGACCGGGATGGCTACAATGAGCAGTTCTTC.

This chain connects TRBV29-1 to TRBJ2-2, with a possible D match to TRBD1 (6 bases). The CDR3 covers 14 residues. Trimming removed 4 bases at V and 1 base at J, with 10 bases between. Germline CDR1 SQVTM, CDR2 ANQGSEA. The CDR3 protein is CSVGRGVNTGELFF. The DNA of the CDR3 is TGCAGCGTTGGCAGGGGTGTGAACACCGGGGAGCTGTTTTTT.

The table lists this clonotype with a few counts. V is TRBV21-1 and J is TRBJ2-7; TRBD1 is the table's D call, not checked against the DNA. TRBV21-1 is a pseudogene. This CDR3 is 14 amino acids long. As DNA, the CDR3 is TGTGCCAGCAGCAATGAATGGGGGGTCCACGAGCAGTACTTC. Its protein is CASSNEWGVHEQYF.

This clonotype occurred many times. The gene calls are TRBV12-3 or TRBV12-4 and TRBJ2-1; TRBD2 matches 8 bases. J was trimmed by 9 bases and V by 5 bases; bases with no gene match: 15. This CDR3 is built from 16 residues. The CDR3 protein is CASSGVPAGADGEQFF. The CDR3 nucleotides are TGTGCCAGCAGTGGGGTCCCAGCGGGAGCCGACGGTGAGCAGTTCTTC.

The genes are TRBV10-3 and TRBJ2-7; TRBD1 aligns across 7 bases. The trim removed 1 base at V and 5 bases at J, leaving 11 bases unmatched. CDR1 is ENHRY, CDR2 SYGVKD, per germline. CDR3 length: 16 residues. CDR3 loop: CAISEWRQGSNNEQYF. The CDR3 coding sequence is TGTGCCATCAGTGAGTGGAGACAGGGCAGTAACAACGAGCAGTACTTC.

At least ten counts were recorded for this clonotype. This chain joins TRBV7-2 and TRBJ2-5, with D possibly matching TRBD2 (5 bases). Germline V gene lookup returns CDR1 SGHTA and CDR2 FQGNSA. This CDR3 comprises 15 residues. The germline V and J ends were trimmed by 1 base and 5 bases, with 14 bases remaining between them. The CDR3 region is CASSLVMGEWETQYF. The CDR3 bases are TGTGCCAGCAGCTTAGTAATGGGAGAATGGGAGACCCAGTACTTC.

At least ten counts were recorded for this clonotype. The rearrangement uses TRBV27 and TRBJ1-4, with TRBD1 matching over 7 bases. The junction had 14 bases not matched to a gene; V was cut back by 5 bases and J by 8 bases. Per the germline V gene, CDR1 is MNHEY and CDR2 is SMNVEV (reference sequence). CDR3 length: 16 residues. The DNA of the CDR3 is TGTGCCAGCAGTCTACGTCGACAGGGAGGAGGAGAAAAACTGTTTTTT. This codes for CASSLRRQGGGEKLFF.

This clonotype was detected only a few times. This chain links TRBV7-2 with TRBJ2-3; the D is unclear. The CDR3 sequence is 14 residues long. V dropped 4 bases and J dropped 2 bases, with 10 bases sitting between them. The germline CDR1 and CDR2 sequences are SGHTA and FQGNSA. The CDR3 DNA reads as TGTGCCAGCAGCTATCGGGCCTACACAGATACGCAGTATTTT. It encodes CASSYRAYTDTQYF. The complete variable domain, with remaining parts taken from reference TRBV7-2 and TRBJ2-3, reads GAGVSQSPSNKVTEKGKDVELRCDPISGHTALYWYRQSLGQGLEFLIYFQGNSAPDKSGLPSDRFSAERTGGSVSTLTIQRTQQEDSAVYLCASSYRAYTDTQYFGPGTRLTVL.

The rearrangement joins TRBV11-2 to TRBJ2-2; TRBD2 might be the D (7 bases). This CDR3 contains 15 residues. Trimming took off 5 bases at V and 8 bases at J, with 18 bases between the two ends. In germline, CDR1 is SGHAT, CDR2 FQNNGV. CDR3 DNA sequence: TGTGCCAGCAGCAAGGGAGGGGGGCGGTCAGGGGAGCTGTTTTTT. Translation: CASSKGGGRSGELFF.

This chain connects TRBV7-2 to TRBJ1-6; a weak D match, TRBD1 (5 bases). This CDR3 has 15 amino acids. Germline CDR1 is SGHTA and CDR2 is FQGNSA. Trimming stripped 1 base from V and 7 bases from J, with 11 bases between. The CDR3 region has the DNA TGTGCCAGCAGCTTAGGGGGGGTAGTGAATTCACCCCTCCACTTT. Amino acid sequence: CASSLGGVVNSPLHF.

The chain couples TRBV18 to TRBJ1-1; D unclear. The V gene's germline CDR1 is KGHSH and CDR2 LQKENI. CDR3 length: 15 amino acids. The V end was cut by 2 bases, the J end by 1 base, with 11 bases between. CDR3 DNA sequence: TGTGCCAGCTCACCAAACACGGGAAAGAACACTGAAGCTTTCTTT. It is translated as CASSPNTGKNTEAFF.

This clonotype was detected a few times. The gene calls are TRBV28 and TRBJ1-2, with TRBD1 as a possible D gene (6 bases). Trimming cost V 6 bases and J 4 bases, with 9 bases left between them. This CDR3 spans 12 amino acids. Germline-derived CDR1 and CDR2 are MDHEN and SYDVKM. CDR3 protein: CASRGGGYGYTF. The DNA of the CDR3 is TGTGCCAGCAGAGGGGGTGGCTATGGCTACACCTTC.

This clonotype was detected ten times or more. V and J are TRBV29-1 and TRBJ2-2, with D tentatively TRBD1 (5 bases). The CDR3 totals 12 residues. Trimming stripped 6 bases from V and 8 bases from J, with 13 bases between. Germline values: CDR1 SQVTM, CDR2 ANQGSEA. CDR3 loop: CSVRQPPGELFF. In nucleotides, the CDR3 is TGCAGCGTCCGACAGCCCCCGGGGGAGCTGTTTTTT.

The table lists this clonotype with many counts. This chain links TRBV5-1 with TRBJ2-5, with D possibly TRBD2 on 5 matching bases. CDR3 length: 14 amino acids. Trimming took off 0 bases at V and 5 bases at J, with 11 bases between the two ends. CDR1 and CDR2 (germline): SGHRS, YFSETQ. CDR3 loop: CASSLEGRGETQYF. The DNA of the CDR3 is TGCGCCAGCAGCTTGGAAGGGAGAGGGGAGACCCAGTACTTC. Supplemented by reference TRBV5-1 and TRBJ2-5, the full variable domain reads KAGVTQTPRYLIKTRGQQVTLSCSPISGHRSVSWYQQTPGQGLQFLFEYFSETQRNKGNFPGRFSGRQFSNSRSEMNVSTLELGDSALYLCASSLEGRGETQYFGPGTRLLVL.

The chain links TRBV27 to TRBJ1-2, with TRBD1 matching over 10 bases. Looked up from germline, CDR1 is MNHEY and CDR2 is SMNVEV (reference sequence). The CDR3 has 13 residues. Trimming removed 5 bases from V and 4 bases from J; junction bases left unmatched: 1. The CDR3 reads CASSGTGAYGYTF. The CDR3 DNA follows: TGTGCCAGCAGTGGGACAGGGGCCTATGGCTACACCTTC.

About this clonotype: This sequence may be a read error, since a much larger clone differs from it by one base. The chain has TRBV7-2 and TRBJ2-1; no firm D call. Germline CDR1 and CDR2: SGHTA and FQGNSA. The CDR3 spans 11 residues. V lost 7 bases to trimming and J lost 4 bases, with 5 bases between them. Here the CDR3 DNA reads TGTGCCAGCATCCTTTACAATGAGCAGTTCTTC. This gives the protein CASILYNEQFF.

This clonotype came up many times. The chain is built from TRBV7-2 and TRBJ2-5; TRBD2 agrees at 11 bases. The CDR3 extends over 16 amino acids. Germline trimming cut 6 bases from V and 4 bases from J; bases unmatched to any gene: 10. Germline CDR1 and CDR2: SGHTA and FQGNSA. The CDR3 coding sequence is TGTGCCAGCAGTTCGACTAGCGGGACTTTCGGAGAGACCCAGTACTTC. This translates into CASSSTSGTFGETQYF.

This clonotype appeared many times. The genes are TRBV12-3 or TRBV12-4 and TRBJ1-5; possible D gene TRBD1, 6 bases. V gave up 9 bases and J gave up 9 bases, with 24 bases separating them. CDR3 length: 15 amino acids. Here the CDR3 reads CASDRDTSLGPPQHF. CDR3 DNA: TGTGCCAGTGACCGGGACACCAGTCTGGGTCCGCCCCAGCATTTT.

This clonotype has more than one count but fewer than ten. The V and J genes are TRBV20-1 and TRBJ1-1; D unresolved. The CDR3 has 14 residues. The V end lost 1 base, the J end lost 1 base, and 10 bases lay between the germline ends. The germline CDR1 and CDR2 sequences are DFQATT and SNEGSKA (reference sequence). DNA for the CDR3: TGCAGTGCTAGAGCTCCAGGAGGGAACACTGAAGCTTTCTTT. Its translation is CSARAPGGNTEAFF.

This clonotype was counted between two and nine times. The CDR3 DNA reads as TGTGCCAGCTCACCACCAGGACTAGCGGGAGTAGAGACCCAGTACTTC. Translated, it gives CASSPPGLAGVETQYF. V gene TRBV18 combines with J gene TRBJ2-5; 13 positions agree with TRBD2. The CDR3 runs 16 residues. V was pared by 0 bases and J by 4 bases, with 2 bases of the junction left unmatched. CDR1 and CDR2 (germline): KGHSH, LQKENI.

Only a few counts were recorded for this clonotype. The V and J genes are TRBV12-5 and TRBJ2-5, with D tentatively TRBD2 (6 bases). V dropped 0 bases and J dropped 5 bases, with 10 bases sitting between them. Germline CDR1 reads LGHNT; CDR2 reads FRNRAP. The CDR3 length is 14 residues. For the CDR3, the DNA is TGTGCTAGTGGTTTGGTCGGGGGAGCGGAGACCCAGTACTTC. This sequence encodes CASGLVGGAETQYF.

The sample holds many counts of this clonotype. The chain recombines TRBV20-1 with TRBJ2-3; TRBD1 agrees at 8 bases. The CDR3 length is 13 residues. V gave up 4 bases and J gave up 5 bases; unmatched junction bases: 5. CDR1 is DFQATT and CDR2 is SNEGSKA in the germline V gene (reference sequence). CDR3 sequence: CSATGTGGDTQYF. DNA for the CDR3: TGCAGTGCTACTGGGACAGGAGGAGATACGCAGTATTTT.

This clonotype was seen a handful of times. This chain joins TRBV29-1 and TRBJ2-3, with TRBD1 identical over 10 bases. The CDR3 covers 13 residues. The ends lost 4 bases at V and 5 bases at J; junction bases unmatched: 3. Germline-derived CDR1 and CDR2 are SQVTM and ANQGSEA. This CDR3 reads CSVGQGAGDTQYF. The CDR3 coding sequence is TGCAGCGTTGGACAGGGGGCGGGAGATACGCAGTATTTT.

Only a few counts were recorded for this clonotype. The CDR3 is CASSLRLSTDTQYF. DNA of the CDR3: TGTGCCAGCAGCCTAAGACTAAGCACAGATACGCAGTATTTT. The rearrangement joins TRBV7-2 to TRBJ2-3, with a possible D match to TRBD2 (5 bases). The V end lost 5 bases, the J end lost 0 bases, and 9 bases lay between the germline ends. The germline V gene has CDR1 SGHTA and CDR2 FQGNSA. CDR3 length: 14 residues.

This clonotype was seen many times. The rearrangement links TRBV6-1 to TRBJ1-2; 9 bases agree with TRBD1. This CDR3 has 14 residues. Germline V gene data show CDR1 as MNHNS and CDR2 as SASEGT. V trimming: 4 bases; J trimming: 8 bases; junction bases outside the gene matches: 8. This CDR3 reads CASSVGTGISGYTF. The DNA of the CDR3 is TGTGCCAGCAGTGTGGGGACAGGGATAAGCGGCTACACCTTC.

As DNA, the CDR3 is TGCAGCGGGACCCTTGGGACCTACGAGCAGTACTTC. Translating it yields CSGTLGTYEQYF. This sequence joins TRBV29-1 and TRBJ2-7; no definite D call. Germline V gene data show CDR1 as SQVTM and CDR2 as ANQGSEA. The CDR3 has 12 residues. V lost 7 bases and J lost 2, with 12 bases in between.